A single sample is the source of the 13 T cell receptor beta chains below, sequenced in a study of tumor T cells in aggressive B-cell lymphoma. The protocol was immunoSEQ multiplex PCR, while the TCRdb copy is restricted to in-frame clones and leaves out a portion. Of a few thousand clones in the sample, 85% were seen once. Material: tumor tissue. The receptors here all came from an adult with diffuse large B cell lymphoma.

V is TRBV18 and J is TRBJ1-1; 9 positions match TRBD1. Germline trimming cut 3 bases from V and 0 bases from J; bases unmatched to any gene: 5. The length of the CDR3 is 16 residues. Per germline, CDR1 KGHSH and CDR2 LQKENI. CDR3 sequence (DNA): TGTGCCAGCTCACCGGACAGGGGCGGTATGAACACTGAAGCTTTCTTT. The encoded protein is CASSPDRGGMNTEAFF.

The J gene is TRBJ1-3, the V gene TRBV11-1; D not certain. Germline V gene lookup returns CDR1 SGHAT and CDR2 FQDESV (reference sequence). The CDR3 extends over 15 amino acids. Trimming pared 5 bases from V and 0 bases from J, leaving 11 bases between. The CDR3: CASSAYGDSGNTIYF. As DNA, the CDR3 is TGTGCCAGCAGCGCTTACGGGGACTCTGGAAACACCATATATTTT. The variable domain in full, completed from reference TRBV11-1 and TRBJ1-3, reads EAEVAQSPRYKITEKSQAVAFWCDPISGHATLYWYRQILGQGPELLVQFQDESVVDDSQLPKDRFSAERLKGVDSTLKIQPAELGDSAMYLCASSAYGDSGNTIYFGEGSWLTVV.

The chain is built from TRBV27 and TRBJ1-1; D is perhaps TRBD1 (6 bases). The CDR3 contains 13 residues. Germline lookup yields CDR1 MNHEY and CDR2 SMNVEV (reference sequence). With 4 bases removed from V and 2 bases from J, the gap between germline ends came to 8 bases. CDR3 sequence: CASSYRVNTEAFF. Here the CDR3 DNA reads TGTGCCAGCAGTTACAGGGTCAACACTGAAGCTTTCTTT.

This clone was seen a single time. The V gene is TRBV10-2, the J gene TRBJ1-6; TRBD1 matches 9 bases. V dropped 2 bases and J dropped 8; count of bases not matched to a gene: 4. The CDR3 contains 15 residues. Germline lookup yields CDR1 WSHSY and CDR2 SAAADI. The CDR3 DNA follows: TGCGCCAGCAGTGAGCCGGGACAGGGATATTCACCCCTCCACTTT. Amino acid sequence: CASSEPGQGYSPLHF.

The rearrangement uses TRBV7-9 and TRBJ1-2; D is possibly TRBD1 (5 bases). The CDR3 has 14 amino acids. The germline V and J ends were trimmed by 6 bases and 4 bases, with 15 bases remaining between them. From germline, CDR1 is SEHNR and CDR2 FQNEAQ (reference sequence). This CDR3 is CASRPLTTAYGYTF. The CDR3, as DNA: TGTGCCAGCAGGCCCCTTACGACAGCCTATGGCTACACCTTC.

The sample holds a few counts of this clone. The rearrangement joins TRBV6-5 to TRBJ2-5; 9 bases match TRBD2. V gave up 2 bases and J gave up 9 bases; unmatched junction bases: 7. This CDR3 has 14 amino acids. Germline V CDR1 and CDR2: MNHEY, SVGAGI. The CDR3 DNA reads as TGTGCCAGCAGTTACGCGGGGGGGCGGGAGCCCCAGTACTTC. Translated, it gives CASSYAGGREPQYF.

The CDR3 DNA is TGCGCCAGCAGCTTGGAGACAGGGTGGGGCTACACCTTC. It translates to CASSLETGWGYTF. The V gene is TRBV5-1, the J gene TRBJ1-2; 7 bases fit TRBD1. The CDR3 loop spans 13 amino acids. The ends lost 0 bases at V and 8 bases at J; junction bases unmatched: 4. Germline lookup yields CDR1 SGHRS and CDR2 YFSETQ.

The sample holds a few counts of this clone. At one end, the junction sequence differs from germline, possibly due to a read error. The chain has TRBV14 and TRBJ1-2, with D maybe TRBD1 (6 bases). Looked up from germline, CDR1 is SGHDN and CDR2 is FVKESK. CDR3 size: 13 residues. CDR3 coding DNA: TGTGCCAGCAGTTCGGCCCTTTCGGGGGGCTACATCTTC. As protein: CASSSALSGGYIF.

The chain combines TRBV4-2 with TRBJ2-3, with D perhaps TRBD2 (6 bases). The CDR3 consists of 14 residues. V shed 1 base and J shed 3 bases, with 8 bases lying between them. Germline CDR1 reads LGHNA; CDR2 reads YNFKEQ. The CDR3 protein is CASSQGGVTDTQYF. Here the CDR3 DNA reads TGTGCCAGCAGCCAAGGCGGGGTAACAGATACGCAGTATTTT.

The rearrangement uses TRBV6-1 and TRBJ1-2; 7 bases match TRBD1. This CDR3 spans 14 amino acids. The junction had 12 bases not matched to a gene; V was cut back by 6 bases and J by 8 bases. Germline V gives CDR1 MNHNS, CDR2 SASEGT. CDR3 nucleotide sequence: TGTGCCAGCAGGAGGTCGGGACAGAGCATGGGCTACACCTTC. It encodes CASRRSGQSMGYTF.

The rearrangement links TRBV30 to TRBJ2-7; a possible D gene is TRBD2 (5 bases). The CDR3 totals 12 residues. V was clipped by 1 base and J by 6 bases, with 10 bases between them. Germline lookup yields CDR1 GTSNPN and CDR2 SVGIG (reference sequence). The CDR3 DNA is TGTGCCTGGAGTGGACAAGGAGGCGAGCAGTACTTC. This codes for CAWSGQGGEQYF.

The chain joins TRBV5-4 to TRBJ1-6; the D gene is possibly TRBD1 (6 bases). This CDR3 contains 13 residues. V lost 3 bases to trimming and J lost 7 bases, with 8 bases between them. The V gene's germline CDR1 is SGHNT and CDR2 YYREEE (reference sequence). CDR3 loop: CASSSGDNSPLHF. CDR3 sequence (DNA): TGTGCCAGCAGCTCAGGGGACAATTCACCCCTCCACTTT. The whole variable domain, remainder taken from reference TRBV5-4 and TRBJ1-6, is ETGVTQSPTHLIKTRGQQVTLRCSSQSGHNTVSWYQQALGQGPQFIFQYYREEENGRGNFPPRFSGLQFPNYSSELNVNALELDDSALYLCASSSGDNSPLHFGNGTRLTVT.

The rearrangement uses TRBV30 and TRBJ2-1; the D gene is possibly TRBD2 (6 bases). The ends were cut back, 0 bases at V and 3 bases at J, with 12 bases in the middle. The CDR3 spans 15 residues. The germline CDR1 and CDR2 sequences are GTSNPN and SVGIG (reference sequence). CDR3 residues: CAWSVLREHYNEQFF. The DNA of the CDR3 is TGTGCCTGGAGTGTATTGCGGGAACACTACAATGAGCAGTTCTTC. Complete variable domain (other parts from reference TRBV30 and TRBJ2-1): SQTIHQWPATLVQPVGSPLSLECTVEGTSNPNLYWYRQAAGRGLQLLFYSVGIGQISSEVPQNLSASRPQDRQFILSSKKLLLSDSGFYLCAWSVLREHYNEQFFGPGTRLTVL.